This TCR beta chain was recovered during a study of blood T cell repertoires in COVID-19. Across the whole study: The analysed material was cDNA or gDNA that came from T cells, B-cell-depleted T cells, or PBMCs.

CDR3 length: 14 residues. Per the germline V gene, CDR1 is SGHAT and CDR2 is FQNNGV. Trimming took 0 bases from V and 5 from J, leaving 10 bases between them. Authors' methods: Amplification of reference gene primers provided the estimated nucleated cell counts. This table comes from immunoSEQ multiplex PCR, and its TCRdb copy is limited to in-frame clones, with some not included. The V and J calls and clone size were taken over from that table, and D and trimming were inferred from the DNA. The sample has some 150,000 clones, 65% to 80% seen once. The sequence was obtained from a man in his sixties with acute or convalescent COVID-19. J is TRBJ2-5 and V is TRBV11-2; D may be TRBD2 (6 bases). The sample was peripheral blood. Here the CDR3 reads CASSLDSGLETQYF. In DNA form, the CDR3 reads TGTGCCAGCAGCTTAGATAGCGGCCTCGAGACCCAGTACTTC.